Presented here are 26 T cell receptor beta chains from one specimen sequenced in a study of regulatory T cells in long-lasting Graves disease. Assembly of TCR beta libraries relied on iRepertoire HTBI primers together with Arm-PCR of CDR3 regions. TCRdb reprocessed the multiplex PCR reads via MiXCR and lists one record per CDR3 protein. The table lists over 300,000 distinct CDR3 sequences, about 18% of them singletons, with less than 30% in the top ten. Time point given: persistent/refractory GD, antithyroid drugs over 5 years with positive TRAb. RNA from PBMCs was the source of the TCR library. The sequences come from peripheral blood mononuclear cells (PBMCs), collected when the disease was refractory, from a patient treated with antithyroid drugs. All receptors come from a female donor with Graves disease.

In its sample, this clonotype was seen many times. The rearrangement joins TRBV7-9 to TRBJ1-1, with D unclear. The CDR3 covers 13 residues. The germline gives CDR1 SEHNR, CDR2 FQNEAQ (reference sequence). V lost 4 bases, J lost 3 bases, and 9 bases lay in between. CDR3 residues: CASSSPADTEAFF. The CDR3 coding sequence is TGTGCCAGCAGCTCCCCAGCCGACACTGAAGCTTTCTTT.

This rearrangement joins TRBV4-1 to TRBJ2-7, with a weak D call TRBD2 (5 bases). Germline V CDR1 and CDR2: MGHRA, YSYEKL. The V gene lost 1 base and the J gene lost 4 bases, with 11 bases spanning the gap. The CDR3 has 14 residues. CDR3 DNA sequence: TGCGCCAGCAGCCAAGTCAATACGGGGTACGAGCAGTACTTC. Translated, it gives CASSQVNTGYEQYF.

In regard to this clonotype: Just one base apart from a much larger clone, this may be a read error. The CDR3 nucleotides are TGTGCCAGTAGCCCCGGACAGTTCCTGAACACTGAAGCTTTCTTT. It is translated as CASSPGQFLNTEAFF. This chain joins TRBV19 and TRBJ1-1; D is perhaps TRBD1 (6 bases). Trimming removed 6 bases from V and 0 bases from J, with 14 bases in between. CDR3 length: 15 amino acids. Germline loops: CDR1 LNHDA, CDR2 SQIVND (reference sequence).

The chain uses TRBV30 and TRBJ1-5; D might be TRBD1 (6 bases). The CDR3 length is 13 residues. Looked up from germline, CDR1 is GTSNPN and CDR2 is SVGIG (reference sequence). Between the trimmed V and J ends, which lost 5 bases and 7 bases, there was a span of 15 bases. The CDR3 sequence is CAWEPGAGQPQHF. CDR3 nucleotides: TGTGCCTGGGAACCGGGGGCCGGACAGCCCCAGCATTTT.

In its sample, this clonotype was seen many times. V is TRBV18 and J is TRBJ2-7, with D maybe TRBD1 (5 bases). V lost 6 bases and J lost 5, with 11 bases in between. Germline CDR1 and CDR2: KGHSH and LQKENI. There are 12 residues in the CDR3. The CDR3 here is CASSQGGDEQYF. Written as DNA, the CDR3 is TGTGCCAGCTCCCAGGGTGGGGACGAGCAGTACTTC.

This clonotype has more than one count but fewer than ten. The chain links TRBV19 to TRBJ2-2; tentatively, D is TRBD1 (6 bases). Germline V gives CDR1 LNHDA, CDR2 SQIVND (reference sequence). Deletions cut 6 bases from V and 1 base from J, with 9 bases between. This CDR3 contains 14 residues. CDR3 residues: CASRLDRNTGELFF. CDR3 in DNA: TGTGCCAGTAGGTTGGACAGGAACACCGGGGAGCTGTTTTTT.

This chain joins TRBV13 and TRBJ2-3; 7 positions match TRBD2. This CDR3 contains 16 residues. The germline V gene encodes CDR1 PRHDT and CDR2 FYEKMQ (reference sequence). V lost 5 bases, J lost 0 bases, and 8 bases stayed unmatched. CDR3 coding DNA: TGTGCCAGCAGCATGGGCAGGCGGGGGAGCACAGATACGCAGTATTTT. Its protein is CASSMGRRGSTDTQYF.

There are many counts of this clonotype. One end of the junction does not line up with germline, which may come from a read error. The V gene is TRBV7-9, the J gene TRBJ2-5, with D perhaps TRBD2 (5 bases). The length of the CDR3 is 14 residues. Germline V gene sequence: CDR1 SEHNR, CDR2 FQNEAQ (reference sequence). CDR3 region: CANSEGRGQETQYF. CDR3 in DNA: TGTGCCAACAGCGAAGGACGGGGACAAGAGACCCAGTACTTC.

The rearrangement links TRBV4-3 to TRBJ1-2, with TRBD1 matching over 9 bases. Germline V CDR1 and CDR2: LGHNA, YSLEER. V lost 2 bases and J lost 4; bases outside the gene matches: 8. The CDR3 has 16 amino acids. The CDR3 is CASSQPPGTGLYGYTF. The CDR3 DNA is TGCGCCAGCAGCCAACCGCCCGGGACAGGGCTCTATGGCTACACCTTC.

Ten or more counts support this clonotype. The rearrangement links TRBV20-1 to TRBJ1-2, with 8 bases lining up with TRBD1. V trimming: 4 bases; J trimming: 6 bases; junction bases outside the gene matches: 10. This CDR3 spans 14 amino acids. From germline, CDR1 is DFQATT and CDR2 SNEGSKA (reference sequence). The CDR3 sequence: CSATTGGLFDGYTF. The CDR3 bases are TGCAGTGCTACTACAGGGGGACTCTTTGATGGCTACACCTTC.

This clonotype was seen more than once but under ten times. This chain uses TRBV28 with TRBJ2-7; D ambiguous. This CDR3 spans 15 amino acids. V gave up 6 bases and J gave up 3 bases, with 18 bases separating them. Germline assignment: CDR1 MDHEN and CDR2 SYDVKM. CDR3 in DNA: TGTGCCAGCAGCCCCAGACCCGTTTTGCGCTACGAGCAGTACTTC. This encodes CASSPRPVLRYEQYF.

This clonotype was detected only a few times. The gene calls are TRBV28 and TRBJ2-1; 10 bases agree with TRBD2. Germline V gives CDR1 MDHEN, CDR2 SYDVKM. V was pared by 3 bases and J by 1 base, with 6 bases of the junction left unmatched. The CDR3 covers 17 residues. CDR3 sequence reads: CASSFRSSGSSYNEQFF. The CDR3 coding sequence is TGTGCCAGCAGTTTTCGGTCTAGCGGGAGTTCCTACAATGAGCAGTTCTTC.

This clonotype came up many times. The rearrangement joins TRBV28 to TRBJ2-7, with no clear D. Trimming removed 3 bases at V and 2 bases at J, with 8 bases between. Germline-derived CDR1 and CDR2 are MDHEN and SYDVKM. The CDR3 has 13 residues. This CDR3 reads CASSFGRAYEQYF. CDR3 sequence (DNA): TGTGCCAGCAGTTTTGGACGGGCCTACGAGCAGTACTTC.

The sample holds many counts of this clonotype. DNA of the CDR3: TGTGCCAGCAGCTTAGGAGGTCGGCCCCAGCATTTT. This gives the protein CASSLGGRPQHF. The gene calls are TRBV7-2 and TRBJ1-5; D unclear. This CDR3 contains 12 residues. V lost 1 base to trimming and J lost 9 bases, with 7 bases between them. Germline V gene data show CDR1 as SGHTA and CDR2 as FQGNSA.

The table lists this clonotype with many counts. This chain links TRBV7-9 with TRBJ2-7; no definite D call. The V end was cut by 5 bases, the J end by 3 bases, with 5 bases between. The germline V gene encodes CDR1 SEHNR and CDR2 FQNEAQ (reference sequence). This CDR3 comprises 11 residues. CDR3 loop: CASSILYEQYF. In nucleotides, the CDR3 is TGTGCCAGCAGCATCCTCTACGAGCAGTACTTC.

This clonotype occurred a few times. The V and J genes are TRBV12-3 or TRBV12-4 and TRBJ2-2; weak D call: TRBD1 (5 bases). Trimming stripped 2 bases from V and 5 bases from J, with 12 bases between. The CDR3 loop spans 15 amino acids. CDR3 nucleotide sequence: TGTGCCAGCAGTTTAAGACCAGGGTGGACCGGGGAGCTGTTTTTT. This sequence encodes CASSLRPGWTGELFF.

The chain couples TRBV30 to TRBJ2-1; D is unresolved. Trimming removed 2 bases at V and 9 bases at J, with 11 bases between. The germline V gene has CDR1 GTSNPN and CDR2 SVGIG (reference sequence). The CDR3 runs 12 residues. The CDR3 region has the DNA TGTGCCTGGAGTACATCTGCTGTTGAGCAGTTCTTC. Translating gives CAWSTSAVEQFF.

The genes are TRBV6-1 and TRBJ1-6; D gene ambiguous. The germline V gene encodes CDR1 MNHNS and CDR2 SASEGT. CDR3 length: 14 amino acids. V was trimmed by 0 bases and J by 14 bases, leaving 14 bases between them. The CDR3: CASSEARTYKALHF. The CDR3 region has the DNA TGTGCCAGCAGTGAAGCCCGGACCTATAAGGCCCTCCACTTT.

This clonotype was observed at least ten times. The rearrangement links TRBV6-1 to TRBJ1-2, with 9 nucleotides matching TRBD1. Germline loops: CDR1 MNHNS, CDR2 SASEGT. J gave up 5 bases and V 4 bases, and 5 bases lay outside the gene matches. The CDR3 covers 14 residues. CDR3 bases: TGTGCCAGCAGTGGGACAGGGGCGGGATATGGCTACACCTTC. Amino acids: CASSGTGAGYGYTF.

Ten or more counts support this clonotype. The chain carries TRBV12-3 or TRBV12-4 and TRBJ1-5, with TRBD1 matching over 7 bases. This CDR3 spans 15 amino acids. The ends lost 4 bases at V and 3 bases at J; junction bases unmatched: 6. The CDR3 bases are TGTGCCAGCAGTTCAGGGACAGAAATCAATCAGCCCCAGCATTTT. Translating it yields CASSSGTEINQPQHF.

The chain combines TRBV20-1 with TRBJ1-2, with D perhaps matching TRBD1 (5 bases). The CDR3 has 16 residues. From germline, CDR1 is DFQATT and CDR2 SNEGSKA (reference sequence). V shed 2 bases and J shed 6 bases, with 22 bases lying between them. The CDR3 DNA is TGCAGTGCTAGAACAGGTCGGGGCAGGGTTTTGGATGGCTACACCTTC. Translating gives CSARTGRGRVLDGYTF.

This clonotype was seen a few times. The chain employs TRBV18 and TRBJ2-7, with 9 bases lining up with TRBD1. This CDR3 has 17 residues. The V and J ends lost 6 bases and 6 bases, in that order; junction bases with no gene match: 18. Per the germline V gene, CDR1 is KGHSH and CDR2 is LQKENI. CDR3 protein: CASSPTTGRQGGGEQYF. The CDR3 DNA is TGTGCCAGCTCCCCGACCACGGGAAGACAGGGGGGAGGCGAGCAGTACTTC.

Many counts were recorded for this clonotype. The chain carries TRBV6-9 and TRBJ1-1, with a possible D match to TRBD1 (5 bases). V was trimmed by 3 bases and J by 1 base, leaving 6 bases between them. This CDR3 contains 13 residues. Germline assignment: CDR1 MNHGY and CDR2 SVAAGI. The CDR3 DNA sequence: TGTGCCAGCAGTTACGGGACGAACACTGAAGCTTTCTTT. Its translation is CASSYGTNTEAFF.

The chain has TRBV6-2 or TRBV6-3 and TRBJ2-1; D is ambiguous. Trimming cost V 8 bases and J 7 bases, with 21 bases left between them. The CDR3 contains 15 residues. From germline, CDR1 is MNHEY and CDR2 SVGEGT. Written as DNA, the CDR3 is TGTGCCAGCCGAATTCAGCCGACATTGAGGAATGAGCAGTTCTTC. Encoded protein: CASRIQPTLRNEQFF.

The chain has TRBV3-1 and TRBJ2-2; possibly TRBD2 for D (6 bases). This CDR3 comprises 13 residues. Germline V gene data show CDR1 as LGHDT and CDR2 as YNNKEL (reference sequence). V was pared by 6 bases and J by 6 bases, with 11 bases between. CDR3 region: CASRRRGSGELFF. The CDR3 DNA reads TGTGCCAGCAGGCGACGGGGGTCCGGGGAGCTGTTTTTT.

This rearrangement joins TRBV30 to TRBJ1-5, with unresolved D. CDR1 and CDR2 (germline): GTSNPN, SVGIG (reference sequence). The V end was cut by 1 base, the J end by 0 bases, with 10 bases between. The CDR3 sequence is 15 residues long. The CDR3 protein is CAWSGTRYSNQPQHF. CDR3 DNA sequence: TGTGCCTGGAGTGGGACCCGCTATAGCAATCAGCCCCAGCATTTT.